This TCR beta chain was captured by sequencing in a study of blood T cells in healthy people across ages. Germline-derived CDR1 and CDR2 are DFQATT and SNEGSKA (reference sequence). V was cut by 3 bases and J by 3 bases, with 12 bases left in between. The CDR3 sequence is 14 residues long. Then a second PCR, running roughly 6 to 12 cycles, was carried out with a sample-barcoded 5' primer and a J-beta primer mix. Carrying 12 random nucleotides, a template-switch adaptor labeled each individual cDNA molecule. In TCRdb, the 5' RACE reads were re-called with MiXCR into one record per CDR3 protein. Here the sample spans around 870,000 distinct CDR3 sequences, 25% to 35% being singletons. This clonotype was detected once. A much more abundant neighbour one base away suggests this may be a read error.

This clonotype was obtained from a woman over 75 in good health. This chain connects TRBV20-1 to TRBJ1-5; D is ambiguous. Input material: blood. The CDR3, as DNA: TGCAGTGCTAGCCTGGGTACGGACAATCAGCCCCAGCATTTT. This translates into CSASLGTDNQPQHF.